What follows is one T cell receptor (beta chain) and its context. In TCRdb, the RT-PCR reads were re-called with MiXCR into one record per CDR3 protein. The table records roughly 150,000 distinct CDR3 sequences, nearly 25% of them present only once. With 7 bases removed from V and 1 base from J, the gap between germline ends came to 10 bases. In germline, CDR1 is ENHRY, CDR2 SYGVKD. The CDR3 spans 13 residues. The data derive from a study of patients and donors after allogeneic stem cell transplantation. This chain joins TRBV10-3 and TRBJ1-1; tentative D call: TRBD1 (5 bases). The clonotype originates from a human donor who was either an allogeneic HSCT recipient or a stem cell or donor lymphocyte infusion donor (not recorded which). It is not recorded whose cells these are; they may come from a transplant donor. The material sequenced was blood, either unsorted or a sorted T cell fraction (not recorded which). CDR3 in DNA: TGTGCCATCAAAGACAGTTCGAACACTGAAGCTTTCTTT. The encoded protein is CAIKDSSNTEAFF.